The following is a T cell receptor gamma chain sequence with its context. No antigen is known for it. Germline V CDR1 and CDR2: EGSTGY, YDSYTSSV. After removal of 2 bases from V and 11 bases from J, the junction contained 9 bases not matched to a gene. The CDR3 extends over 12 amino acids. The entry originates in a study of human gamma delta and Vdelta1 T cells. TCRdb re-called clones from the PCR reads via CATT. Here the sample spans about 3,900 gamma-chain clones, 15% to 20% being singletons. Whole-study results and caveats: Polyclonal Delta One T cells reportedly showed broad cytotoxic targeting of acute myeloid leukemia.

The chain has TRGV4 and TRGJ1 or TRGJ2. Sequencing was carried out using Vdelta1 gamma-delta T cells from blood grown in culture (DOT cells). This receptor was obtained from a human donor in good health. The CDR3 DNA is TGTGCCACCTGGGATGCGCACGGCGAGAAACTCTTT. This sequence encodes CATWDAHGEKLF.